The present entry profiles one T cell receptor (beta chain) with its context. Followed longitudinally, the Seattle patients had been enrolled during active infection. Per the authors' pipeline: Nucleated cell number was recorded as an estimate derived from reference gene primer amplification. Profiled with immunoSEQ multiplex PCR; TCRdb holds only in-frame clones, not every one. V and J calls and clone size are given by that table; D and trimming were obtained from the DNA. The sample holds under 200,000 clones; around four fifths are singletons and the top ten take about 0.91%. This entry belongs to a study of blood T cell repertoires in COVID-19. Study-level background: Both acute and convalescent COVID-19 samples were obtained from the United States, Italy and Spain. Nucleic acid was either cDNA or gDNA, and it came from T cells, B-cell-depleted T cells, or PBMCs.

CDR1 and CDR2 (germline): SGHDT, YYEEEE. The CDR3 runs to 13 residues. The V end was cut by 0 bases, the J end by 3 bases, with 7 bases between. The rearrangement uses TRBV5-6 and TRBJ2-7; the D gene is possibly TRBD1 (6 bases). This sequence was found in a man in his sixties with COVID-19, enrolled during active disease. The specimen was peripheral blood. CDR3: CASSLGDIYEQYF. DNA for the CDR3: TGTGCCAGCAGCTTGGGGGACATCTACGAGCAGTACTTC.